Following are 17 T cell receptor beta chains from one sample sequenced in a study of blood T cell repertoires in COVID-19. Produced via immunoSEQ multiplex PCR; TCRdb's table is partial and in-frame only. The data show 150,000 to 200,000 clones, with around 83% seen just once and around 7% held by the top ten. The sample consisted of peripheral blood. These TCRs come from an elderly woman in a cohort sampled during active or convalescent COVID-19.

The chain has TRBV10-1 and TRBJ2-1, with 10 positions matching TRBD2. The CDR3 extends over 15 amino acids. Germline trimming cut 4 bases from V and 9 bases from J; bases unmatched to any gene: 9. Germline V gene sequence: CDR1 WNHNN, CDR2 SYGVQD (reference sequence). The CDR3 DNA reads as TGCGCCAGCAGTGGTATCCCGGGACTAGCGAGTGAGCAGTTCTTC. It specifies CASSGIPGLASEQFF.

The genes are TRBV29-1 and TRBJ2-5, with a tentative D call TRBD2 (6 bases). The CDR3 loop spans 12 amino acids. The ends were cut back, 7 bases at V and 5 bases at J, with 14 bases in the middle. CDR1 and CDR2 (germline): SQVTM, ANQGSEA. CDR3 amino acids: CSALGGAETQYF. DNA for the CDR3: TGCAGCGCCCTCGGGGGTGCGGAGACCCAGTACTTC.

The CDR3 DNA reads TGTGCCAGTGGATACAGGGATCAGCCCCAGCATTTT. Encoded protein: CASGYRDQPQHF. This chain connects TRBV19 to TRBJ1-5; D possibly corresponds to TRBD1 (6 bases). The germline gives CDR1 LNHDA, CDR2 SQIVND (reference sequence). The CDR3 spans 12 residues. V was clipped by 8 bases and J by 5 bases, with 10 bases between them.

The V gene is TRBV2, the J gene TRBJ2-1; 7 bases match TRBD1. Germline CDR1 SNHLY, CDR2 FYNNEI. The V gene end was trimmed by 5 bases and the J gene end by 7 bases; junction bases not matched to a gene: 8. This CDR3 region has 14 residues. Written as DNA, the CDR3 is TGTGCCAGCAGTAGACAGGGAGTAGGAAATGAGCAGTTCTTC. This translates into CASSRQGVGNEQFF.

This rearrangement joins TRBV5-6 to TRBJ2-1; the match to TRBD1 covers 7 bases. Germline V gene lookup returns CDR1 SGHDT and CDR2 YYEEEE. This CDR3 has 14 amino acids. The CDR3 region is CASKPYRGYNEQFF. CDR3 DNA: TGTGCTTCAAAGCCCTACAGGGGCTACAATGAGCAGTTCTTC.

Here the CDR3 DNA reads TGTGCCAGCAGCTACCAAGGGGGAACTAATTCACCCCTCCACTTT. Translating gives CASSYQGGTNSPLHF. This chain uses TRBV7-2 with TRBJ1-6; the D gene is possibly TRBD1 (6 bases). This CDR3 is 15 amino acids long. V was pared by 4 bases and J by 6 bases, with 13 bases between. The germline CDR1 and CDR2 sequences are SGHTA and FQGNSA.

In DNA form, the CDR3 reads TGTGCCAGTAGACAACCCGGGACTACTTACGAGCAGTACGTC. It translates to CASRQPGTTYEQYV. The V call is TRBV19, the J call TRBJ2-7, with 7 bases aligning to TRBD2. Germline CDR1 LNHDA, CDR2 SQIVND (reference sequence). V lost 6 bases to trimming and J lost 4 bases; unmatched junction nucleotides: 9. This CDR3 has 14 amino acids.

This sequence joins TRBV5-6 and TRBJ1-2; 7 positions agree with TRBD1. Germline CDR1 reads SGHDT; CDR2 reads YYEEEE. The CDR3 spans 14 residues. V shed 2 bases and J 4 bases; nucleotides not matched to a gene: 5. CDR3 protein: CASSFGTAGYGYTF. CDR3 in DNA: TGTGCCAGCAGCTTCGGGACAGCGGGCTATGGCTACACCTTC.

This chain joins TRBV24-1 and TRBJ2-1; D is perhaps TRBD2 (6 bases). Trimming took off 2 bases at V and 6 bases at J, with 16 bases between the two ends. The CDR3 totals 16 residues. Germline V gene lookup returns CDR1 KGHDR and CDR2 SFDVKD. The CDR3 DNA reads as TGTGCCACCAGTGATTGGTTTGGCAGGGAGGCCAATGAGCAGTTCTTC. Translating gives CATSDWFGREANEQFF.

The V call is TRBV12-3 or TRBV12-4, the J call TRBJ1-1; no clear D. The CDR3 contains 12 residues. V was trimmed by 7 bases and J by 9 bases, leaving 15 bases between them. The CDR3 nucleotides are TGTGCCAGCACACCTGACCGGGGTAAAGCTTTCTTT. This translates into CASTPDRGKAFF.

The chain recombines TRBV28 with TRBJ1-2, with TRBD1 identical over 12 bases. The V gene's germline CDR1 is MDHEN and CDR2 SYDVKM. The CDR3 is 15 amino acids. With 6 bases clipped from V and 8 bases from J, the junction kept 10 bases outside the gene matches. The CDR3 coding sequence is TGTGCCAGCAGAAATCGGGGACAGGGGGCTTCGGGCTACACCTTC. Amino acid sequence: CASRNRGQGASGYTF.

The chain recombines TRBV28 with TRBJ2-3, with 9 bases identical to TRBD1. This CDR3 spans 15 amino acids. The germline CDR1 and CDR2 sequences are MDHEN and SYDVKM. The V segment lost 7 bases and the J segment 3 bases; nucleotides outside the gene matches: 8. CDR3 in amino acids: CASKRTGVQTDTQYF. DNA for the CDR3: TGTGCCAGCAAGAGGACAGGGGTGCAAACAGATACGCAGTATTTT.

The gene calls are TRBV19 and TRBJ2-4; maybe TRBD1 (6 bases). The germline V gene has CDR1 LNHDA and CDR2 SQIVND (reference sequence). Trimming stripped 7 bases from V and 3 bases from J, with 10 bases between. There are 13 residues in the CDR3. CDR3 protein: CASTLRGKNIQYF. Written as DNA, the CDR3 is TGTGCCAGTACTCTCAGGGGCAAAAACATTCAGTACTTC. The full variable domain, in which reference TRBV19 and TRBJ2-4 provide the parts outside the CDR3, is DGGITQSPKYLFRKEGQNVTLSCEQNLNHDAMYWYRQDPGQGLRLIYYSQIVNDFQKGDIAEGYSVSREKKESFPLTVTSAQKNPTAFYLCASTLRGKNIQYFGAGTRLSVL.

V gene TRBV7-9 combines with J gene TRBJ1-2; 9 bases are a match to TRBD1. Germline V CDR1 and CDR2: SEHNR, FQNEAQ (reference sequence). CDR3 length equals 17 residues. The ends lost 0 bases at V and 5 bases at J; junction bases unmatched: 10. Here the CDR3 DNA reads TGTGCCAGCAGCTTAGCGTTTTCCGGGACAGGGTTTTATGGCTACACCTTC. Translating gives CASSLAFSGTGFYGYTF.

The chain combines TRBV7-9 with TRBJ2-2; 8 nucleotides align to TRBD1. The germline V gene encodes CDR1 SEHNR and CDR2 FQNEAQ (reference sequence). V lost 1 base, J lost 7 bases, and 14 bases stayed unmatched. The CDR3 is 18 residues long. The CDR3 here is CASSLDWKDRESIGELFF. The CDR3 DNA follows: TGTGCCAGCAGCTTAGATTGGAAGGACAGGGAATCGATCGGGGAGCTGTTTTTT.

For the CDR3, the DNA is TGTGCCAGCAGCCTCCGGGCACGGGAGAGCGGGAGGGCCCACGAGCAGTACGTC. It specifies CASSLRARESGRAHEQYV. The chain is built from TRBV21-1 and TRBJ2-7; the DNA was not used to check the table's D call, TRBD2. TRBV21-1 is listed as a pseudogene. The CDR3 sequence is 18 residues long.

This sequence joins TRBV28 and TRBJ2-1; 8 nucleotides agree with TRBD2. Per the germline V gene, CDR1 is MDHEN and CDR2 is SYDVKM. The CDR3 runs to 17 residues. V shed 6 bases, J shed 4 bases, and the junction held 14 bases outside the gene matches. CDR3 nucleotide sequence: TGTGCCAGCAGCCCCCACCCCCCGGGACTAGGGTACAATGAGCAGTTCTTC. Translation gives CASSPHPPGLGYNEQFF.